The 31 T cell receptor beta chains below come from one sample, sequenced in a study of cytomegalovirus exposure and HLA in healthy donors. With 60 Vbeta and 13 Jbeta primers, the PCR was carried out. Libraries were prepared by immunoSEQ multiplex PCR; TCRdb keeps only in-frame clonotypes and omits some of them. The table has tens of thousands of clones, about four fifths seen once. The sample taken for sequencing was PBMCs. The source is a man between 45 and 60 years old in good health and CMV-seropositive.

This clone was observed a few times. The same CDR3 is also encoded by other DNA sequences in this sample. The V call is TRBV5-6, the J call TRBJ2-1; TRBD2 matches at 10 bases. Germline CDR1 and CDR2: SGHDT and YYEEEE. Losses at the gene ends were 3 bases for V and 0 bases for J; bases not matched to a gene: 3. The CDR3 length is 16 residues. CDR3 nucleotide sequence: TGTGCCAGCAGCTGGACTAGCGGTTCCTCCTACAATGAGCAGTTCTTC. Translating it yields CASSWTSGSSYNEQFF.

The chain couples TRBV19 to TRBJ1-1; possibly TRBD1 for D (6 bases). CDR3 size: 13 residues. Germline assignment: CDR1 LNHDA and CDR2 SQIVND (reference sequence). Deletions cut 4 bases from V and 1 base from J, with 7 bases between. The CDR3 nucleotides read TGTGCCAGTAGTAGGACAGCGAACACTGAAGCTTTCTTT. It codes for CASSRTANTEAFF. Complete variable domain (other parts from reference TRBV19 and TRBJ1-1): DGGITQSPKYLFRKEGQNVTLSCEQNLNHDAMYWYRQDPGQGLRLIYYSQIVNDFQKGDIAEGYSVSREKKESFPLTVTSAQKNPTAFYLCASSRTANTEAFFGQGTRLTVV.

The chain employs TRBV27 and TRBJ2-2; TRBD1 agrees at 7 bases. Per germline, CDR1 MNHEY and CDR2 SMNVEV (reference sequence). The trim removed 3 bases at V and 5 bases at J, leaving 6 bases unmatched. The CDR3 is 15 residues long. CDR3: CASSFLGQLTGELFF. In nucleotides, the CDR3 is TGTGCCAGCAGTTTTTTGGGACAGTTAACCGGGGAGCTGTTTTTT.

The rearrangement uses TRBV18 and TRBJ1-6; possible D gene TRBD1, 5 bases. V was shortened by 1 base and J by 10 bases, with 17 bases between the two germline ends. Germline CDR1 is KGHSH and CDR2 is LQKENI. The CDR3 totals 16 residues. CDR3 region: CASSPLSREGGSPLHF. The CDR3 region has the DNA TGTGCCAGCTCACCACTCTCCAGGGAGGGCGGCTCACCCCTCCACTTT. Filled out from reference TRBV18 and TRBJ1-6, the complete variable domain reads NAGVMQNPRHLVRRRGQEARLRCSPMKGHSHVYWYRQLPEEGLKFMVYLQKENIIDESGMPKERFSAEFPKEGPSILRIQQVVRGDSAAYFCASSPLSREGGSPLHFGNGTRLTVT.

Details on this clone: Other nucleotide sequences from this sample produce the same CDR3. The chain carries TRBV6-1 and TRBJ2-1, with D unclear. The germline gives CDR1 MNHNS, CDR2 SASEGT. The CDR3 is made up of 14 amino acids. V was clipped by 10 bases and J by 1 base, with 14 bases between them. CDR3 in DNA: TGTGCCATTACCCACAGCAGTTCCTACAATGAGCAGTTCTTC. It yields the protein CAITHSSSYNEQFF.

The CDR3 sequence: CASSLASDVNEQFF. CDR3 DNA sequence: TGTGCCAGCAGCTTAGCTAGCGACGTGAATGAGCAGTTCTTC. This chain joins TRBV7-9 and TRBJ2-1, with a possible D match to TRBD2 (5 bases). The length of the CDR3 is 14 residues. V lost 0 bases, J lost 7 bases, and 10 bases lay in between. Germline V lookup: CDR1 SEHNR, CDR2 FQNEAQ (reference sequence). The variable domain in full, with the rest retrieved from reference TRBV7-9 and TRBJ2-1, is DTGVSQNPRHKITKRGQNVTFRCDPISEHNRLYWYRQTLGQGPEFLTYFQNEAQLEKSRLLSDRFSAERPKGSFSTLEIQRTEQGDSAMYLCASSLASDVNEQFFGPGTRLTVL.

This clone was counted between two and nine times. The gene calls are TRBV7-8 and TRBJ1-4; 7 bases fit TRBD1. CDR1 and CDR2 from the germline V gene are SGHVS and FQNEAQ. The CDR3 is made up of 14 amino acids. The J segment lost 7 bases and the V segment lost 5 bases, leaving 7 bases of the junction unmatched. The CDR3 coding sequence is TGTGCCAGCAGCAATTATTGGGACAGTGAAAAACTGTTTTTT. Residues: CASSNYWDSEKLFF.

The V and J genes are TRBV18 and TRBJ2-3; 8 bases match TRBD2. CDR1 is KGHSH, CDR2 LQKENI, per germline. J gave up 2 bases and V 5 bases, and 9 bases lay outside the gene matches. The CDR3 is made up of 16 amino acids. The CDR3 bases are TGTGCCAGCTCAGATGGTAGCGGGGACCTCACAGATACGCAGTATTTT. Its translation: CASSDGSGDLTDTQYF.

The V gene is TRBV25-1, the J gene TRBJ2-7, with TRBD2 matching over 8 bases. Germline values: CDR1 MGHDK, CDR2 SYGVNS. After removal of 3 bases from V and 4 bases from J, the junction contained 8 bases not matched to a gene. CDR3 length: 15 amino acids. The CDR3 protein is CASSDLRTGGYEQYF. The CDR3 coding sequence is TGTGCCAGCAGTGACCTCAGGACGGGGGGGTACGAGCAGTACTTC.

The V call is TRBV12-5, the J call TRBJ1-5, with TRBD1 identical over 7 bases. V lost 3 bases and J lost 5; bases outside the gene matches: 1. Germline lookup yields CDR1 LGHNT and CDR2 FRNRAP. The CDR3 sequence is 13 residues long. This CDR3 reads CASGLGTDQPQHF. The CDR3 bases are TGTGCTAGTGGTTTAGGGACAGATCAGCCCCAGCATTTT.

This clone turned up a few times. V gene TRBV4-3 combines with J gene TRBJ1-1; no reliable D call. Germline V lookup: CDR1 LGHNA, CDR2 YSLEER. The CDR3 contains 12 residues. V was shortened by 2 bases and J by 3 bases, with 4 bases between the two germline ends. The CDR3: CASSQRDTEAFF. The CDR3 DNA reads TGCGCCAGCAGCCAAAGAGACACTGAAGCTTTCTTT.

V and J are TRBV9 and TRBJ1-6, with TRBD1 matching over 8 bases. The CDR3 runs 14 residues. After removal of 2 bases from V and 5 bases from J, the junction contained 0 bases not matched to a gene. Germline assignment: CDR1 SGDLS and CDR2 YYNGEE. The CDR3 DNA reads as TGTGCCAGCAGCGTGACAGGGGATAATTCACCCCTCCACTTT. Translated: CASSVTGDNSPLHF.

The V and J genes are TRBV5-1 and TRBJ2-5, with 8 bases aligning to TRBD1. J lost 3 bases, V lost 9 bases, and 10 bases had no gene match. CDR1 and CDR2 (germline): SGHRS, YFSETQ. The CDR3 runs 14 residues. The CDR3 reads CAKTQGQGEETQYF. The CDR3 nucleotides read TGCGCCAAAACCCAAGGACAGGGAGAAGAGACCCAGTACTTC.

The V and J genes are TRBV4-1 and TRBJ2-7, with a possible D match to TRBD2 (6 bases). V gave up 5 bases and J gave up 5 bases, with 19 bases separating them. The CDR3 spans 15 residues. Looked up from germline, CDR1 is MGHRA and CDR2 is YSYEKL. The CDR3 coding sequence is TGCGCCAGCAGCGAAAGGGTCGGGAGTCCCCACGAGCAGTACTTC. This codes for CASSERVGSPHEQYF.

This sequence joins TRBV5-4 and TRBJ2-3, with a tentative D call TRBD2 (5 bases). Germline loops: CDR1 SGHNT, CDR2 YYREEE (reference sequence). CDR3 length: 16 residues. V was shortened by 0 bases and J by 0 bases, with 11 bases between the two germline ends. As DNA, the CDR3 is TGTGCCAGCAGCTTGGGACGCGGGCCTAGCACAGATACGCAGTATTTT. It codes for CASSLGRGPSTDTQYF.

This clone was observed once. V and J are TRBV11-2 and TRBJ1-2; D call uncertain. CDR1 and CDR2 from the germline V gene are SGHAT and FQNNGV. V lost 1 base to trimming and J lost 0 bases, with 9 bases between them. The CDR3 totals 15 residues. For the CDR3, the DNA is TGTGCCAGCAGCTTAGGGAGCATTTCTAACTATGGCTACACCTTC. It encodes CASSLGSISNYGYTF.

The genes are TRBV29-1 and TRBJ2-3; perhaps TRBD2 as D (6 bases). V dropped 4 bases and J dropped 1 base, with 15 bases sitting between them. The V gene's germline CDR1 is SQVTM and CDR2 ANQGSEA. The CDR3 length is 15 residues. DNA for the CDR3: TGCAGCGTTGCGGGACGGGGGTTGGGCACAGATACGCAGTATTTT. Amino acids: CSVAGRGLGTDTQYF.

J is TRBJ2-7 and V is TRBV9, with 8 bases identical to TRBD2. V was clipped by 2 bases and J by 5 bases; unmatched bases: 6. CDR3 length: 14 residues. CDR1 and CDR2 from the germline V gene are SGDLS and YYNGEE. The CDR3 loop reads CASSVQSGSHEQYF. In DNA form, the CDR3 reads TGTGCCAGCAGCGTCCAGAGCGGGAGCCACGAGCAGTACTTC.

This chain joins TRBV15 and TRBJ2-3, with D uncertain. The V gene's germline CDR1 is LNHNV and CDR2 YYDKDF (reference sequence). There are 12 residues in the CDR3. Trimming left V 4 bases short and J 5 bases short, with 7 bases between. Written as DNA, the CDR3 is TGTGCCACCAGCATGAGAGGAGATACGCAGTATTTT. It specifies CATSMRGDTQYF.

The chain is built from TRBV6-4 and TRBJ1-1; 12 bases agree with TRBD1. The CDR3 loop spans 16 amino acids. Germline assignment: CDR1 MRHNA and CDR2 SNTAGT. After removal of 5 bases from V and 8 bases from J, the junction contained 12 bases not matched to a gene. Written as DNA, the CDR3 is TGTGCCAGCAGTTCGAACGCGGGACAGGGGGCCGGGGAAGCTTTCTTT. Translation: CASSSNAGQGAGEAFF.

This chain uses TRBV7-8 with TRBJ2-5; D possibly corresponds to TRBD2 (5 bases). The V gene's germline CDR1 is SGHVS and CDR2 FQNEAQ. Trimming stripped 5 bases from V and 7 bases from J, with 14 bases between. This CDR3 has 13 amino acids. As DNA, the CDR3 is TGTGCCAGCAGCCCCACCCTCGAGGGGACCCAGTACTTC. It translates to CASSPTLEGTQYF.

This chain uses TRBV5-4 with TRBJ2-7; maybe TRBD1 (5 bases). Germline CDR1 reads SGHNT; CDR2 reads YYREEE (reference sequence). The CDR3 contains 13 residues. V was pared by 3 bases and J by 12 bases, with 19 bases between. The CDR3 region is CASSSKGQAEAYF. CDR3 coding DNA: TGTGCCAGCAGCTCCAAGGGGCAGGCTGAGGCGTACTTC.

V usage is TRBV9 and J usage is TRBJ2-7, with D hard to call. Germline assignment: CDR1 SGDLS and CDR2 YYNGEE. The CDR3 loop spans 13 amino acids. The V gene lost 1 base and the J gene lost 0 bases, with 5 bases spanning the gap. The CDR3 region has the DNA TGTGCCAGCAGCGTAAGCCCCTCCTACGAGCAGTACTTC. Translation: CASSVSPSYEQYF.

The J gene is TRBJ1-1, the V gene TRBV6-5; 10 bases are a match to TRBD1. The CDR3 runs to 14 residues. Germline V lookup: CDR1 MNHEY, CDR2 SVGAGI. Trimming cost V 2 bases and J 6 bases; bases outside gene matches: 3. In DNA, the CDR3 is TGTGCCAGCAGTTACCCTGGGACAGGGGCTGAAGCTTTCTTT. Its protein is CASSYPGTGAEAFF.

The chain combines TRBV5-1 with TRBJ2-3; TRBD2 matches at 15 bases. This CDR3 contains 18 residues. J lost 5 bases, V lost 4 bases, and 11 bases had no gene match. Germline V gene sequence: CDR1 SGHRS, CDR2 YFSETQ. This chain's CDR3 is CASSREGLAGGGVDTQYF. In DNA, the CDR3 is TGCGCCAGCAGCCGAGAGGGACTAGCGGGAGGTGGAGTAGATACGCAGTATTTT.

The genes are TRBV6-1 and TRBJ2-3; 10 bases align to TRBD2. The length of the CDR3 is 16 residues. V gave up 0 bases and J gave up 4 bases; unmatched junction bases: 4. From germline, CDR1 is MNHNS and CDR2 SASEGT. CDR3 DNA sequence: TGTGCCAGCAGTGAAGCGATAGCGGGAGGAGCAGATACGCAGTATTTT. It is translated as CASSEAIAGGADTQYF.

This rearrangement joins TRBV5-1 to TRBJ2-5, with D perhaps matching TRBD1 (5 bases). V was trimmed by 2 bases and J by 5 bases, leaving 16 bases between them. The CDR3 loop spans 15 amino acids. Germline-derived CDR1 and CDR2 are SGHRS and YFSETQ. CDR3 DNA: TGCGCCAGCAGCTTTAGTTCAGGGCGGCGGGAGACCCAGTACTTC. This sequence encodes CASSFSSGRRETQYF.

This clone was seen a handful of times. The rearrangement joins TRBV7-9 to TRBJ2-2; tentative D call: TRBD1 (6 bases). Trimming pared 5 bases from V and 2 bases from J, leaving 24 bases between. This CDR3 has 19 residues. Germline lookup yields CDR1 SEHNR and CDR2 FQNEAQ (reference sequence). The CDR3 loop reads CASSNNPNYGTLNTGELFF. In DNA, the CDR3 is TGTGCCAGCAGCAACAATCCCAACTACGGGACACTCAACACCGGGGAGCTGTTTTTT.

By sample fraction, this clone is medium-sized (0.01 to 0.1%). Other DNA sequences within the sample encode an identical CDR3. The gene calls are TRBV7-2 and TRBJ2-2; weak D call: TRBD1 (5 bases). Germline V lookup: CDR1 SGHTA, CDR2 FQGNSA. Trimming left V 3 bases short and J 3 bases short, with 8 bases between. The CDR3 covers 14 residues. The CDR3 here is CASSFDRYTGELFF. In DNA, the CDR3 is TGTGCCAGCAGCTTCGACAGATACACCGGGGAGCTGTTTTTT.

This sequence joins TRBV30 and TRBJ1-1; D is ambiguous. This CDR3 region has 12 residues. V lost 4 bases and J 11 bases, leaving 17 bases between the germline ends. Germline lookup yields CDR1 GTSNPN and CDR2 SVGIG (reference sequence). CDR3 in amino acids: CAWIGLRPGAFF. In DNA form, the CDR3 reads TGTGCCTGGATTGGGTTGCGGCCGGGGGCTTTCTTT.

J is TRBJ1-2 and V is TRBV6-5; tentatively, D is TRBD1 (6 bases). Trimming took off 5 bases at V and 3 bases at J, with 13 bases between the two ends. Germline CDR1 reads MNHEY; CDR2 reads SVGAGI. The CDR3 runs 14 residues. CDR3 in amino acids: CASSEVGGDYGYTF. The CDR3 nucleotides read TGTGCCAGCAGTGAAGTAGGGGGTGACTATGGCTACACCTTC.